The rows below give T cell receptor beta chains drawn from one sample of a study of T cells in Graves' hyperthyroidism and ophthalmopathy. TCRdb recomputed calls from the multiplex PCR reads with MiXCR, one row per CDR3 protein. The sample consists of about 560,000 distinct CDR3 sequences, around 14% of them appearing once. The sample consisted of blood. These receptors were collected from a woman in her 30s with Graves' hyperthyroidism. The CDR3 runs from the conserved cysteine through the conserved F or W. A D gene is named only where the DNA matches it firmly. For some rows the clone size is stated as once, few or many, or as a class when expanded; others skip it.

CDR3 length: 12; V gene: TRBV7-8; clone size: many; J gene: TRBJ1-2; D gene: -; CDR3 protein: CASSLSPASPTF; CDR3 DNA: TGTGCCAGCAGCTTATCACCGGCCTCTCCCACCTTC
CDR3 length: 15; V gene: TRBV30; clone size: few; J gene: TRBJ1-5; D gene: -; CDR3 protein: CAWSIGAPEDQPQHF; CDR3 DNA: TGTGCCTGGAGTATCGGCGCACCAGAGGATCAGCCCCAGCATTTT
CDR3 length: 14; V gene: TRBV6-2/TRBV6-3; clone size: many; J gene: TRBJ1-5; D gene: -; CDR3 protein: CASSYAGNNQPQHF; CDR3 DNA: TGTGCCAGCAGTTACGCCGGGAACAATCAGCCCCAGCATTTT
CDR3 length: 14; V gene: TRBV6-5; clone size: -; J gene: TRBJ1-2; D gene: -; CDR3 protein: CASSYSEGFYGYTF; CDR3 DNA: TGTGCCAGCAGTTACTCGGAAGGTTTCTATGGCTACACCTTC
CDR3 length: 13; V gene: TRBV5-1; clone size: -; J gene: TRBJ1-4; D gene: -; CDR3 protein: CASSWVEGEKLFF; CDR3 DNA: TGCGCCAGCAGCTGGGTCGAGGGGGAAAAACTGTTTTTT
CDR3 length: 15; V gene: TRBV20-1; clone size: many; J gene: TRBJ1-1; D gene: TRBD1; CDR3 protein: CSATNPGQTNTEAFF; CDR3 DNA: TGCAGTGCTACAAATCCGGGACAGACAAACACTGAAGCTTTCTTT
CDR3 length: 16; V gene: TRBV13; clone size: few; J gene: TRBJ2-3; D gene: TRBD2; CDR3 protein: CASSYQGLASTDTQYF; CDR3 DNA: TGTGCCAGCAGCTACCAGGGACTAGCTAGCACAGATACGCAGTATTTT
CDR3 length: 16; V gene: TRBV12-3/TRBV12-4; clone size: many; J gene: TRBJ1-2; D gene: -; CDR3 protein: CASSLRIGQGVGGYTF; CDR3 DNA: TGTGCCAGCAGTTTAAGGATCGGCCAGGGTGTCGGGGGCTACACCTTC
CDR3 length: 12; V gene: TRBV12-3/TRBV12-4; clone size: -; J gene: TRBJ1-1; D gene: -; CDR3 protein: CASSFQGLEAFF; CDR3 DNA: TGTGCCAGCAGTTTTCAGGGACTCGAAGCTTTCTTT
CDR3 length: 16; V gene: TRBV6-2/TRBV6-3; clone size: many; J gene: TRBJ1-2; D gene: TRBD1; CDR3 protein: CASSHRDRVANRGYTF; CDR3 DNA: TGTGCCAGCAGTCACCGGGACAGGGTGGCCAATCGGGGCTACACCTTC
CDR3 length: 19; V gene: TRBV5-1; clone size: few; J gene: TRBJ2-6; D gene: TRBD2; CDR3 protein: CASSPLLTSGVSGANVLTF; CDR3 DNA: TGCGCCAGCAGCCCCCTCTTAACTAGCGGGGTGTCGGGGGCCAACGTCCTGACTTTC
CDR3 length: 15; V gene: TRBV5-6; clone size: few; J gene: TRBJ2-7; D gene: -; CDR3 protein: CASRQTGTSTYEQYF; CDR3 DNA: TGTGCCAGCAGACAGACCGGGACTTCTACCTACGAGCAGTACTTC
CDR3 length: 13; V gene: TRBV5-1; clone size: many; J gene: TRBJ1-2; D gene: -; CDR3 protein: CASSLARDYGYTF; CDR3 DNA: TGCGCCAGCAGCTTGGCCCGGGACTATGGCTACACCTTC
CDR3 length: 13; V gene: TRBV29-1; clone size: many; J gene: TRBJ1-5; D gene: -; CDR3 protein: CSVGGTAGQPQHF; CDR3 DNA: TGCAGCGTTGGTGGGACCGCCGGGCAGCCCCAGCATTTT
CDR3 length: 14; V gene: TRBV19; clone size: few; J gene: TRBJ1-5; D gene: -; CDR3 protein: CASSTVGGNQPQHF; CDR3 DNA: TGTGCCAGTAGTACCGTTGGGGGCAATCAGCCCCAGCATTTT
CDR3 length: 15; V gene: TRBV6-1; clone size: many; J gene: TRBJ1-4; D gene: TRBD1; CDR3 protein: CASSETGTGGEKLFF; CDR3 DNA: TGTGCCAGCAGTGAAACGGGGACAGGGGGCGAAAAACTGTTTTTT
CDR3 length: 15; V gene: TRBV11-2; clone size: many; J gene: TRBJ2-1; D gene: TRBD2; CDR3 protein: CASSLGTSSSNEQFF; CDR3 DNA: TGTGCCAGCAGCTTAGGGACTAGTAGTTCCAATGAGCAGTTCTTC
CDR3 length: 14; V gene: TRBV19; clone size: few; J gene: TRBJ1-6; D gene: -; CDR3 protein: CASSIDPRWTPLHF; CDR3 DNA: TGTGCCAGTAGTATCGACCCACGGTGGACACCCCTCCACTTT
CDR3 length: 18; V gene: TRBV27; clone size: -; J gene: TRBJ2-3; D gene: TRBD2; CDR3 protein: CASSLTRLAGSLTDTQYF; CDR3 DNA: TGTGCCAGCAGTTTAACCCGACTAGCGGGATCGCTCACAGATACGCAGTATTTT
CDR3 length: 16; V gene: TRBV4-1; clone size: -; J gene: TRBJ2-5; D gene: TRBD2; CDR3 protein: CASSQRGLAGVETQYF; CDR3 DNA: TGCGCCAGCAGCCAACGGGGACTAGCGGGAGTGGAGACCCAGTACTTC
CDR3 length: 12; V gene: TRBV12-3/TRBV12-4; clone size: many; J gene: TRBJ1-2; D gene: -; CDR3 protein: CASSLVGGDYTF; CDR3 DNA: TGTGCCAGCAGTTTAGTCGGTGGAGACTACACCTTC
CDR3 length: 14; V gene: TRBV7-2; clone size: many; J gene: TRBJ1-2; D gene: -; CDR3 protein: CASSLDWGNYGYTF; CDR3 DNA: TGTGCCAGCAGCTTAGATTGGGGGAACTATGGCTACACCTTC
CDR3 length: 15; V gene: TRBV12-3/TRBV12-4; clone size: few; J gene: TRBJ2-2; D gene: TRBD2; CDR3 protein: CASSLLAGVSGELFF; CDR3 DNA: TGTGCCAGCAGTTTACTAGCGGGAGTTTCCGGGGAGCTGTTTTTT
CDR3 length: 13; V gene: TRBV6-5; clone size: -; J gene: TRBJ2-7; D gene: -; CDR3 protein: CASSFGLTYEQYF; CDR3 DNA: TGTGCCAGCAGTTTCGGACTAACCTACGAGCAGTACTTC
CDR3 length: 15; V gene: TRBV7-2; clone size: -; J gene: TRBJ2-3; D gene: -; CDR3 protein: CASSLRTLSTDTQYF; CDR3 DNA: TGTGCCAGCAGCTTAAGGACACTCAGCACAGATACGCAGTATTTT
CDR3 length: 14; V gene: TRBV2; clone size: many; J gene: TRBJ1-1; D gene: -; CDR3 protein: CASSIQDLNTEAFF; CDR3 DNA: TGTGCCAGCAGTATACAGGACCTGAACACTGAAGCTTTCTTT
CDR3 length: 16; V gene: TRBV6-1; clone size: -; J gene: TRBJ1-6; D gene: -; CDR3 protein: CASTPLWGLRDSPLHF; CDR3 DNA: TGTGCCAGCACCCCTTTGTGGGGGCTGAGGGATTCACCCCTCCACTTT
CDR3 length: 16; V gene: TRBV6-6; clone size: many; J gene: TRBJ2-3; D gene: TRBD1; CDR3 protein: CASSYGGQGGTDTQYF; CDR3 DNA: TGTGCCAGCAGTTACGGGGGACAGGGCGGAACAGATACGCAGTATTTT
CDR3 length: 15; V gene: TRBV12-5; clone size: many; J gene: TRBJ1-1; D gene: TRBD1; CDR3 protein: CASGLATTGRTEAFF; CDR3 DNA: TGTGCTAGTGGTTTGGCAACGACAGGGAGGACTGAAGCTTTCTTT
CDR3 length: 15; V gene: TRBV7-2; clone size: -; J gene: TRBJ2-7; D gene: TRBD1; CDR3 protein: CASSLGGQGAVEQYF; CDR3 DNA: TGTGCCAGCAGCTTAGGGGGACAGGGGGCCGTCGAGCAGTACTTC
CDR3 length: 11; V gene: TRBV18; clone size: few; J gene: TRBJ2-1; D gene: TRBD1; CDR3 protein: CASSQDRVQFF; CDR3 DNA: TGTGCCAGCTCCCAAGACAGGGTGCAGTTCTTC
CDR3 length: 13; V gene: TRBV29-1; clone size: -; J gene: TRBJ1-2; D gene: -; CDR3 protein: CSAEIGGASGYTF; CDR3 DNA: TGCAGCGCAGAGATTGGGGGCGCGAGTGGCTACACCTTC
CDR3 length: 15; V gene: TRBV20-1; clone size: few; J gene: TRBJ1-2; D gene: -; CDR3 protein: CSARYGTVAGYGYTF; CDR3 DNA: TGCAGTGCTAGATATGGGACCGTCGCCGGGTATGGCTACACCTTC
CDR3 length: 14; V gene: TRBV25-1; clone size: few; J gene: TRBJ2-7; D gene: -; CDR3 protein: CASSGRLGGYEQYF; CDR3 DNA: TGTGCCAGCAGTGGACGGTTGGGCGGCTACGAGCAGTACTTC
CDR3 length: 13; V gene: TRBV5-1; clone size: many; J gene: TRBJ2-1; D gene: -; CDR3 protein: CASRAPTRDEQFF; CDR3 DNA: TGCGCCAGCAGGGCGCCGACTAGGGATGAGCAGTTCTTC
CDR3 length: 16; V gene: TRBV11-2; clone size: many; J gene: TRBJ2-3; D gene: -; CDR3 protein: CASSSSRSGNTDTQYF; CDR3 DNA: TGTGCCAGCAGCTCCTCCCGGAGTGGAAACACAGATACGCAGTATTTT
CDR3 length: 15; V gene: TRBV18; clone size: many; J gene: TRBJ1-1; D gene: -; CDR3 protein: CASSPPGHLNTEAFF; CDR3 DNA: TGTGCCAGCTCACCGCCGGGACACTTGAACACTGAAGCTTTCTTT